The 12 T cell receptor beta chains below were found in one sample sequenced in a study of T cell responses to AZD1222 COVID-19 vaccine. Clones were sequenced by immunoSEQ multiplex PCR, and TCRdb holds only the in-frame ones, with some missing. The sample yields about 95,000 clones, about 89% seen once. The source material was peripheral blood, sampled on day 0 of AZD1222 vaccination. The receptors derive from an adult in good health.

In this sample, this clone turned up a few times. The gene calls are TRBV6-1 and TRBJ1-2, with D possibly matching TRBD1 (6 bases). Between the trimmed V and J ends, which lost 3 bases and 4 bases, there was a span of 15 bases. The CDR3 is made up of 15 amino acids. Germline values: CDR1 MNHNS, CDR2 SASEGT. The CDR3 region is CASSEANGQSYGYTF. The CDR3 DNA reads as TGTGCCAGCAGTGAGGCCAACGGACAGTCCTATGGCTACACCTTC.

Regarding this clone: Its ends do not fully match the called genes, so a read error is possible. The CDR3 sequence is CASSPDISGNTIYF. CDR3 nucleotide sequence: TGTGCTAGCAGCCCCGACATCTCTGGAAACACCATATATTTT. The chain couples TRBV7-7 to TRBJ1-3; the D is unclear. The CDR3 has 14 residues. CDR1 and CDR2 from the germline V gene are SSHAT and FNYEAQ (reference sequence).

The chain joins TRBV15 to TRBJ1-5, with D tentatively TRBD1 (6 bases). This CDR3 is 17 amino acids long. With 4 bases removed from V and 0 bases from J, the gap between germline ends came to 16 bases. Germline V gene data show CDR1 as LNHNV and CDR2 as YYDKDF (reference sequence). As DNA, the CDR3 is TGTGCCACCAGCACCCTGGACAGTACCTATAGCAATCAGCCCCAGCATTTT. Its protein is CATSTLDSTYSNQPQHF. Filled out from reference TRBV15 and TRBJ1-5, the complete variable domain reads DAMVIQNPRYQVTQFGKPVTLSCSQTLNHNVMYWYQQKSSQAPKLLFHYYDKDFNNEADTPDNFQSRRPNTSFCFLDIRSPGLGDTAMYLCATSTLDSTYSNQPQHFGDGTRLSIL.

The V call is TRBV6-5, the J call TRBJ2-2; D perhaps matches TRBD2 (6 bases). The CDR3 totals 16 residues. Per the germline V gene, CDR1 is MNHEY and CDR2 is SVGAGI. V was trimmed by 4 bases and J by 3 bases, leaving 15 bases between them. CDR3 residues: CASSSSGGSDTGELFF. DNA of the CDR3: TGTGCCAGCAGTTCCTCTGGGGGGTCGGACACCGGGGAGCTGTTTTTT.

This chain links TRBV20-1 with TRBJ2-3; D unresolved. The V gene's germline CDR1 is DFQATT and CDR2 SNEGSKA (reference sequence). The CDR3 consists of 15 residues. V lost 3 bases and J 4 bases, leaving 17 bases between the germline ends. The CDR3 is CSASRLGNSADTQYF. The CDR3 nucleotides are TGCAGTGCTAGTCGTCTCGGAAATTCGGCAGATACGCAGTATTTT.

The chain is built from TRBV7-7 and TRBJ1-5; tentatively, D is TRBD1 (6 bases). The CDR3 is made up of 15 amino acids. Trimming removed 1 base at V and 0 bases at J, with 7 bases between. The germline V gene encodes CDR1 SSHAT and CDR2 FNYEAQ (reference sequence). The CDR3 nucleotides read TGTGCCAGCAGCTTAGGACAGGCTAGCAATCAGCCCCAGCATTTT. Protein sequence: CASSLGQASNQPQHF.

In the case of this clone: At the DNA level, this CDR3 is encoded by other sequences in the same sample as well. The CDR3 is CASSLGRNYGYTF. In DNA form, the CDR3 reads TGTGCCAGCAGCTTGGGGCGGAACTATGGCTACACCTTC. The V and J genes are TRBV5-6 and TRBJ1-2; no clear D. Germline V gene data show CDR1 as SGHDT and CDR2 as YYEEEE. The CDR3 sequence is 13 residues long. With 0 bases removed from V and 2 bases from J, the gap between germline ends came to 5 bases.

The V call is TRBV12-3 or TRBV12-4, the J call TRBJ2-7; D may be TRBD2 (5 bases). With 5 bases removed from V and 4 bases from J, the gap between germline ends came to 9 bases. This CDR3 has 12 amino acids. CDR3 coding DNA: TGTGCCAGCAGTGTCGGGATTTACGAGCAGTACTTC. Translation: CASSVGIYEQYF.

This chain connects TRBV28 to TRBJ1-3; D is possibly TRBD1 (5 bases). V gave up 3 bases and J gave up 3 bases, with 9 bases separating them. Germline values: CDR1 MDHEN, CDR2 SYDVKM. The CDR3 contains 14 residues. CDR3 in amino acids: CASSFGGIGNTIYF. DNA for the CDR3: TGTGCCAGCAGTTTCGGGGGAATTGGAAACACCATATATTTT.

The rearrangement uses TRBV29-1 and TRBJ2-2; 8 nucleotides line up with TRBD2. Germline lookup yields CDR1 SQVTM and CDR2 ANQGSEA. The CDR3 contains 13 residues. After removal of 7 bases from V and 10 bases from J, the junction contained 11 bases not matched to a gene. In DNA form, the CDR3 reads TGCAGCGCTAGTAGCGGGGAAGGTACGGAGCTGTTTTTT. Protein sequence: CSASSGEGTELFF.

The chain uses TRBV9 and TRBJ1-1; possibly TRBD1 for D (5 bases). The CDR3 is 15 residues long. The V gene's germline CDR1 is SGDLS and CDR2 YYNGEE. Trimming shortened V by 4 bases and J by 3 bases, and 16 bases separated the two germline ends. CDR3 loop: CASSPRFDSYTEAFF. CDR3 DNA sequence: TGTGCCAGCAGCCCCCGATTCGACAGCTACACTGAAGCTTTCTTT. Drawing the rest from reference TRBV9 and TRBJ1-1, the complete variable domain is DSGVTQTPKHLITATGQRVTLRCSPRSGDLSVYWYQQSLDQGLQFLIQYYNGEERAKGNILERFSAQQFPDLHSELNLSSLELGDSALYFCASSPRFDSYTEAFFGQGTRLTVV.

The rearrangement uses TRBV5-1 and TRBJ1-1; the D gene is possibly TRBD1 (5 bases). This CDR3 spans 14 amino acids. In germline, CDR1 is SGHRS, CDR2 YFSETQ. Trimming cost V 4 bases and J 0 bases, with 10 bases left between them. CDR3 amino acids: CASSQDRMNTEAFF. CDR3 coding DNA: TGCGCCAGCAGCCAAGACAGAATGAACACTGAAGCTTTCTTT.